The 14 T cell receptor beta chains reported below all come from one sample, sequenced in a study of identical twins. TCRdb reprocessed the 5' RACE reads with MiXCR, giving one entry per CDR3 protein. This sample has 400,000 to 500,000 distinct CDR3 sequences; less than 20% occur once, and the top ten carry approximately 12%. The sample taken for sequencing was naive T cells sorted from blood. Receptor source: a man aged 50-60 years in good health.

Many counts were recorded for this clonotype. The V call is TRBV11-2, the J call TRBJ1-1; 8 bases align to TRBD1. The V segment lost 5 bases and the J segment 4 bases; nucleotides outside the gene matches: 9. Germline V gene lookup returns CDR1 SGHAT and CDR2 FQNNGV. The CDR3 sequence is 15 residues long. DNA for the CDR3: TGTGCCAGCAGCCACGAGAGCGGGACAGGCACTGAAGCTTTCTTT. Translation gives CASSHESGTGTEAFF.

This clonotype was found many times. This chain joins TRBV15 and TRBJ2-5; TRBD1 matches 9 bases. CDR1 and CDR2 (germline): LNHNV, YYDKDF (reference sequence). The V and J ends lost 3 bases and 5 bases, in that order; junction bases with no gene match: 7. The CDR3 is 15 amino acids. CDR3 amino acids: CATSRETGGGETQYF. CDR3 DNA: TGTGCCACCAGCAGGGAAACAGGGGGCGGCGAGACCCAGTACTTC.

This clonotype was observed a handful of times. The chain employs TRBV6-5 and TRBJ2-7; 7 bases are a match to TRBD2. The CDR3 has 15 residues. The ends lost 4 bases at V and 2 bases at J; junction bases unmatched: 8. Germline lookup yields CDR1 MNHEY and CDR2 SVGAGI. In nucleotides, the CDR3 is TGTGCCAGCAGTTCCCGCGGGGGAGAGACCTACGAGCAGTACTTC. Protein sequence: CASSSRGGETYEQYF.

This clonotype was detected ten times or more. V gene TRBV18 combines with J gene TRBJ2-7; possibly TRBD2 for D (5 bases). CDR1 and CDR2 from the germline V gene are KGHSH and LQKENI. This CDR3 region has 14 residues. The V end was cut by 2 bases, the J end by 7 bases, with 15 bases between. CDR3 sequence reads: CASSPIDRGVEQYF. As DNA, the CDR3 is TGTGCCAGCTCACCAATAGACCGGGGAGTAGAGCAGTACTTC.

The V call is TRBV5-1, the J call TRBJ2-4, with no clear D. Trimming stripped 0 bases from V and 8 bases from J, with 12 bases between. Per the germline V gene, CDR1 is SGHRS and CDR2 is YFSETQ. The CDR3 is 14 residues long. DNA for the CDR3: TGCGCCAGCAGCTTGGAAACTGGGGAACACATTCAGTACTTC. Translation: CASSLETGEHIQYF.

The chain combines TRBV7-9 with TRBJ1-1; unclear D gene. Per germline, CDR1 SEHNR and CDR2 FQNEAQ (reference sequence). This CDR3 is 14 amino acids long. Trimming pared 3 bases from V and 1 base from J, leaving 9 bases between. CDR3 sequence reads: CASSFMGWNTEAFF. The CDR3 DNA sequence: TGTGCCAGCAGCTTTATGGGGTGGAACACTGAAGCTTTCTTT.

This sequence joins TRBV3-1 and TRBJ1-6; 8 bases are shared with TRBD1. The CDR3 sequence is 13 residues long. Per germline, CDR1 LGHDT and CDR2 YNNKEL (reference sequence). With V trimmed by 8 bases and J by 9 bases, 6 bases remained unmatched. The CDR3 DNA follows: TGTGCCAGCGGGGGACAGGACCTTTCACCCCTCCACTTT. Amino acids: CASGGQDLSPLHF.

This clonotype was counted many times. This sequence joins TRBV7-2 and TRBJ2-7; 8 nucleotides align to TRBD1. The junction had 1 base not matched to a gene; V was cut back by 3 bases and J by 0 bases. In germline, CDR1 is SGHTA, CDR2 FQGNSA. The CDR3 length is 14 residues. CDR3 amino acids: CASSFDRGSYEQYF. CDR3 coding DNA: TGTGCCAGCAGCTTCGACAGGGGCTCCTACGAGCAGTACTTC.

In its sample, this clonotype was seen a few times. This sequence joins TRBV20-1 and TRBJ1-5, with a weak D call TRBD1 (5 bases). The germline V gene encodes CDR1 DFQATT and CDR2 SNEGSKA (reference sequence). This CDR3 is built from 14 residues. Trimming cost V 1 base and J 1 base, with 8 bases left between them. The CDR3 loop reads CSARVWDSNQPQHF. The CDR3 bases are TGCAGTGCTAGAGTCTGGGACAGCAATCAGCCCCAGCATTTT.

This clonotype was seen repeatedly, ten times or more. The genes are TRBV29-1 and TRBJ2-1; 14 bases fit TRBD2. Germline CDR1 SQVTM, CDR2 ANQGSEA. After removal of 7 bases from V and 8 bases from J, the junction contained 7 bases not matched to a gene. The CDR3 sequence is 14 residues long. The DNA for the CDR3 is TGCAGCGCGAGACTAGCGGGAGGGCCTTATGAGCAGTTCTTC. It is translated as CSARLAGGPYEQFF.

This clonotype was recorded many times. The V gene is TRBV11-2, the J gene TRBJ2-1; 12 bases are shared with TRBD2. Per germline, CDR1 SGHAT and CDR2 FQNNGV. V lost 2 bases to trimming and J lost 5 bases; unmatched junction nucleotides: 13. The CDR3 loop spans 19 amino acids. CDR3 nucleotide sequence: TGTGCCAGCAGCTTAAACGGACTAGCGGGAATATATCGAAACAATGAGCAGTTCTTC. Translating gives CASSLNGLAGIYRNNEQFF. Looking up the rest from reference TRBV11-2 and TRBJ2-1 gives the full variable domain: EAGVAQSPRYKIIEKRQSVAFWCNPISGHATLYWYQQILGQGPKLLIQFQNNGVVDDSQLPKDRFSAERLKGVDSTLKIQPAKLEDSAVYLCASSLNGLAGIYRNNEQFFGPGTRLTVL.

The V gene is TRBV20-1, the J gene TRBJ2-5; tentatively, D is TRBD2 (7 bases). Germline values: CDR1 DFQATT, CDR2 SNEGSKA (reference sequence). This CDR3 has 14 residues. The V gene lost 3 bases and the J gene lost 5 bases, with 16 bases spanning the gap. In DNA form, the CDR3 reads TGCAGTGCTAGCACACCACGGGGGGCTGAGACCCAGTACTTC. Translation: CSASTPRGAETQYF.

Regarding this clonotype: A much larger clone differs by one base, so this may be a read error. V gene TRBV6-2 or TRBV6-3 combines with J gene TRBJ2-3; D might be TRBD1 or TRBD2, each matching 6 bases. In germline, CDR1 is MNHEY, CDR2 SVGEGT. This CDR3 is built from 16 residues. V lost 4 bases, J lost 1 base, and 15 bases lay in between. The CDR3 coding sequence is TGTGCCAGCAGTTCGGGCAAGGGGGGACGCACAGATACGCAGTATTTT. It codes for CASSSGKGGRTDTQYF.

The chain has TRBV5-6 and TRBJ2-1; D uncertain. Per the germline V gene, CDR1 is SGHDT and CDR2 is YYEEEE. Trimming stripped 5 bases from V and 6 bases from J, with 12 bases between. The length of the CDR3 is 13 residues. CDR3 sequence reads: CASRSKGTNEQFF. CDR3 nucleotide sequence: TGTGCCAGCAGAAGTAAGGGTACCAATGAGCAGTTCTTC.